A selection of T cell receptor beta chains follows, all from one sample in a study of OX40 agonist ivuxolimab in advanced cancers. Assay: immunoSEQ multiplex PCR; the TCRdb copy retains only in-frame clones and omits some. Of 65,000 to 90,000 clones in the sample, 91% were seen once. The sample consisted of CD4+ or CD8+ T cells sorted from blood, taken in a trial of the OX40 agonist ivuxolimab. The source of these receptors is an adult with an advanced solid tumor such as melanoma, head and neck, liver or kidney cancer. CDR3s include the opening cysteine and the closing phenylalanine or tryptophan. A D gene is named only where the DNA matches it firmly. Not every row has a clone size; where given, it reads once, few, many or a size class.

>TRBV30|-|-|TRBJ1-1
CASPGRENTEAFF
TGTGCCTCGCCGGGACGGGAGAACACTGAAGCTTTCTTT
>TRBV4-1|-|-|TRBJ2-3
CASSQADGSTDTQYF
TGCGCCAGCAGCCAAGCCGACGGGAGCACAGATACGCAGTATTTT
>TRBV9|-|-|TRBJ1-5
CASSVGSGQPQHF
TGTGCCAGCAGCGTAGGGAGTGGCCAGCCCCAGCATTTT
>TRBV30|-|TRBD1|TRBJ1-4
CAWTGGEKLFF
TGTGCCTGGACAGGGGGTGAAAAACTGTTTTTT
>TRBV19|once|-|TRBJ2-2
CASSILATITGELFF
TGTGCCAGTAGTATCCTAGCCACGATCACCGGGGAGCTGTTTTTT
>TRBV21-1|-|-|TRBJ2-1
CASLGITDYNEQFF
TGTGCCAGCCTGGGTATAACCGACTACAATGAGCAGTTCTTC
>TRBV4-1|-|TRBD1|TRBJ1-5
CASSQDDGGGSQPQHF
TGCGCCAGCAGCCAAGATGATGGAGGGGGCAGTCAGCCCCAGCATTTT
>TRBV6-6|-|-|TRBJ2-3
CASSQDSPRAYTQYF
TGTGCCAGCAGCCAGGACTCACCCCGAGCCTATACGCAGTATTTT
>TRBV29-1|-|-|TRBJ2-3
CSVEADVEQTDTQYF
TGCAGCGTTGAGGCTGACGTAGAACAGACAGATACGCAGTATTTT
>TRBV27|-|-|TRBJ2-1
CASSPGGGGRNEQFF
TGTGCCAGCAGCCCCGGCGGCGGCGGTAGAAATGAGCAGTTCTTC
>TRBV4-2|once|-|TRBJ2-2
CASSELGANTGELFF
TGTGCCAGCAGCGAGTTGGGGGCTAACACCGGGGAGCTGTTTTTT
>TRBV28|-|-|TRBJ1-2
CASRGSNYGYTF
TGTGCCAGCCGGGGCTCAAACTATGGCTACACCTTC
>TRBV19|-|-|TRBJ1-1
CATDGMDTEAFF
TGTGCCACGGACGGTATGGACACTGAAGCTTTCTTT
>TRBV28|once|-|TRBJ2-1
CASSLLVSSYNEQFF
TGTGCCAGCAGTTTACTTGTATCGTCCTACAATGAGCAGTTCTTC
>TRBV4-3|-|-|TRBJ2-6
CASSQGVYSGANVLTF
TGCGCCAGCAGCCAAGGGGTCTACTCTGGGGCCAACGTCCTGACTTTC
>TRBV19|-|-|TRBJ1-3
CATDSGNTIYF
TGTGCCACGGACTCTGGAAACACCATATATTTT
>TRBV25-1|-|-|TRBJ1-6
CASSETSSYNSPLHF
TGTGCCAGCAGTGAAACCAGCTCCTATAATTCACCCCTCCACTTT
>TRBV6-1|-|-|TRBJ1-5
CASSARPPDRLYQPQHF
TGTGCCAGCAGTGCTCGACCCCCTGACAGATTATATCAGCCCCAGCATTTT
>TRBV4-2|-|-|TRBJ2-2
CASSHEHNTGELFF
TGTGCCAGCAGCCACGAGCATAACACCGGGGAGCTGTTTTTT
>TRBV5-6|-|TRBD1|TRBJ1-3
CASLSGTGINTIYF
TGTGCCAGCTTAAGTGGGACAGGGATAAACACCATATATTTT
>TRBV28|-|TRBD1|TRBJ1-5
CASKGRDRGYGVSRGNQPQHF
TGTGCCAGCAAAGGACGGGACAGGGGGTATGGAGTTTCTCGGGGCAATCAGCCCCAGCATTTT
>TRBV9|-|-|TRBJ2-1
CASSKWTADNEQFF
TGTGCCAGCAGCAAATGGACAGCAGACAATGAGCAGTTCTTC
>TRBV28|-|TRBD2|TRBJ2-1
CASNLVGLAEDNEQFF
TGTGCCAGCAACCTCGTGGGACTAGCGGAAGACAATGAGCAGTTCTTC
>TRBV28|few|-|TRBJ1-1
CASSPNTEAFF
TGTGCCAGCAGCCCGAACACTGAAGCTTTCTTT
>TRBV7-8|-|-|TRBJ2-1
CASSLFSTLSYNEQFF
TGTGCCAGCAGCTTATTCTCGACCCTCTCCTACAATGAGCAGTTCTTC
>TRBV6-4|-|-|TRBJ2-3
CASSDSNPSDTQYF
TGTGCCAGCAGTGACTCGAACCCCTCCGATACGCAGTATTTT
>TRBV6-5|few|TRBD1|TRBJ1-5
CASSPQGAFQPQHF
TGTGCCAGCTCTCCGCAGGGGGCTTTTCAGCCCCAGCATTTT
>TRBV6-5|-|-|TRBJ2-2
CASSSRAGGELFF
TGTGCCAGCAGTTCCAGGGCTGGCGGGGAGCTGTTTTTT
>TRBV19|-|-|TRBJ2-3
CASSMWGVTDTQYF
TGTGCCAGTAGTATGTGGGGAGTGACAGATACGCAGTATTTT
>TRBV30|-|-|TRBJ2-3
CAWSVRADTQYF
TGTGCCTGGAGTGTAAGGGCAGATACGCAGTATTTT
>TRBV30|-|-|TRBJ1-1
CAWSVLRNTEAFF
TGTGCCTGGAGTGTACTGAGAAACACTGAAGCTTTCTTT
>TRBV9|-|-|TRBJ1-5
CASSLFGNQPQHF
TGTGCCAGCAGCCTCTTCGGGAATCAGCCCCAGCATTTT
>TRBV5-8|-|-|TRBJ2-7
CASSLLGTYLSYEQYF
TGTGCCAGCAGCTTGCTCGGGACTTACCTCTCCTACGAGCAGTACTTC
>TRBV7-9|-|-|TRBJ2-5
CASSFVETQYF
TGTGCCAGCAGCTTTGTTGAGACCCAGTACTTC
>TRBV9|-|TRBD1|TRBJ1-2
CASSETGANYGYTF
TGTGCCAGCAGCGAGACAGGGGCTAACTATGGCTACACCTTC
>TRBV2|-|-|TRBJ2-3
CASSEALTVPTDTQYF
TGTGCCAGCAGTGAAGCGTTGACCGTCCCAACAGATACGCAGTATTTT
>TRBV7-3|-|-|TRBJ2-3
CASSLTPDTQYF
TGTGCCAGCAGCTTAACCCCAGATACGCAGTATTTT
>TRBV6-6|-|-|TRBJ2-1
CASSYVGGGEQFF
TGTGCCAGCAGTTACGTCGGGGGTGGTGAGCAGTTCTTC
>TRBV18|-|-|TRBJ2-1
CASSLPGHEQFF
TGTGCCAGCTCCCTTCCCGGACATGAGCAGTTCTTC
>TRBV27|-|TRBD2|TRBJ2-1
CASSYGTSGEQFF
TGTGCCAGCAGCTACGGGACTAGCGGTGAGCAGTTCTTC
>TRBV6-5|-|TRBD1|TRBJ2-7
CASAALRDRGYEQYF
TGTGCCAGCGCCGCCCTGCGCGACAGGGGCTACGAGCAGTACTTC
>TRBV30|-|TRBD1|TRBJ1-5
CAWMETGGNQPQHF
TGTGCCTGGATGGAGACAGGGGGCAATCAGCCCCAGCATTTT
>TRBV5-4|few|-|TRBJ1-2
CASAQGGGPGYTF
TGTGCCAGCGCCCAAGGTGGGGGTCCGGGCTACACCTTC
>TRBV15|-|TRBD1|TRBJ1-3
CATSSRPGQGWNTIYF
TGTGCCACCAGCAGTCGCCCGGGACAGGGCTGGAACACCATATATTTT
>TRBV30|-|-|TRBJ2-3
CAWSVGHFTDTQYF
TGTGCCTGGAGTGTAGGACACTTCACAGATACGCAGTATTTT
>TRBV27|-|-|TRBJ2-1
CASSPSIHEQFF
TGTGCCAGCAGTCCCTCAATCCATGAGCAGTTCTTC
>TRBV5-1|-|TRBD1|TRBJ1-2
CASSFGQGGYTF
TGCGCCAGCAGCTTCGGACAGGGCGGCTACACCTTC
>TRBV10-3|-|-|TRBJ1-1
CAISDGLRGSMNTEAFF
TGTGCCATCAGTGACGGACTTCGGGGGTCGATGAACACTGAAGCTTTCTTT
>TRBV20-1|-|-|TRBJ2-7
CSAVGGYEQYF
TGCAGTGCTGTCGGAGGGTATGAGCAGTACTTC
>TRBV30|-|-|TRBJ1-1
CAWSGGGGTEAFF
TGTGCCTGGAGCGGGGGGGGAGGCACTGAAGCTTTCTTT
>TRBV5-6|-|TRBD2|TRBJ2-1
CASSLWGTSGANEQFF
TGTGCCAGCAGCTTGTGGGGGACTAGCGGGGCCAATGAGCAGTTCTTC
>TRBV11-3|-|-|TRBJ2-1
CASRSLRDEQFF
TGTGCCAGCAGATCCCTCCGGGATGAGCAGTTCTTC
>TRBV6-6|once|-|TRBJ2-1
CASSYGDWGVGGEQFF
TGTGCCAGCAGTTACGGGGACTGGGGGGTGGGCGGTGAGCAGTTCTTC
>TRBV7-9|-|-|TRBJ1-5
CASSLGSSSNQPQHF
TGTGCCAGCAGCTTGGGGTCTAGTAGCAATCAGCCCCAGCATTTT
>TRBV15|-|TRBD1|TRBJ1-2
CATSRVPGGPGTF
TGTGCCACCAGCAGAGTGCCAGGGGGGCCTGGCACCTTC
>TRBV19|-|-|TRBJ1-5
CASSIGGGRDSNQPQHF
TGTGCCAGTAGTATTGGCGGGGGGCGGGATAGCAATCAGCCCCAGCATTTT
>TRBV30|-|-|TRBJ2-1
CAWGLHVDEQFF
TGTGCCTGGGGACTCCATGTCGATGAGCAGTTCTTC